Given below is one T cell receptor beta chain in context. This sample stems from a study of blood T cell repertoires in COVID-19. Study-wide context: Samples came from the United States, Italy and Spain, spanning acute and convalescent COVID-19.

Per the original methods: Cell counts per sample came from amplifying reference gene primers. The repertoire was sequenced with immunoSEQ multiplex PCR; TCRdb's copy has only in-frame clones and lacks some. The V and J calls and the clone size are those of that table, but D and trimming were determined from the DNA. The table lists 60,000 to 65,000 clones, about 79% of them singletons. The CDR3 covers 14 residues. V lost 5 bases to trimming and J lost 0 bases, with 8 bases between them. Germline values: CDR1 MNHEY, CDR2 SMNVEV (reference sequence). Material for sequencing was peripheral blood. The receptor comes from a woman in her fifties or sixties with acute or convalescent COVID-19. The chain links TRBV27 to TRBJ1-5; no clear D. In nucleotides, the CDR3 is TGTGCCAGCAGTAAGAGGGATAGCAATCAGCCCCAGCATTTT. This translates into CASSKRDSNQPQHF.